Listed below are T cell receptor beta chains from one sample, sequenced in a study of early T cells in non-severe SARS-CoV-2 infection. TCRdb ran MiXCR on the 5' RACE reads and lists one entry per CDR3 protein. The table includes roughly 100,000 distinct CDR3 sequences, less than 15% detected once. The sequencing input was whole blood. The receptor source for this set is an adult who was a healthcare worker with PCR-confirmed SARS-CoV-2 infection or an uninfected control (not recorded which). Each CDR3 is given with its conserved first and last residue. The D gene is left open where the match is weak. Clone size is not always given. Where it is, it says once, few, many or a class for expanded clones.

V gene: TRBV11-2; clone size: many; J gene: TRBJ2-2; D gene: .; CDR3 protein: CASSLDLSGELFF; CDR3 DNA: TGTGCCAGCAGCTTAGATCTTAGTGGGGAGCTGTTTTTT
V gene: TRBV7-2; clone size: .; J gene: TRBJ2-7; D gene: TRBD1; CDR3 protein: CASSLAGTGDYEQYF; CDR3 DNA: TGTGCCAGCAGCTTAGCCGGGACAGGGGACTACGAGCAGTACTTC
V gene: TRBV5-1; clone size: .; J gene: TRBJ1-5; D gene: .; CDR3 protein: CASSFGGRFTDTQHF; CDR3 DNA: TGCGCCAGCAGCTTTGGCGGGAGGTTCACAGATACGCAGCATTTT
V gene: TRBV12-3/TRBV12-4; clone size: medium-sized; J gene: TRBJ1-2; D gene: .; CDR3 protein: CASSLASGGNDGYTF; CDR3 DNA: TGTGCCAGCAGTTTAGCGTCTGGGGGTAACGATGGCTACACCTTC
V gene: TRBV12-3/TRBV12-4; clone size: few; J gene: TRBJ2-3; D gene: TRBD2; CDR3 protein: CASSFLGTSGVTDTQYF; CDR3 DNA: TGTGCCAGCAGTTTTCTAGGGACTAGCGGGGTCACAGATACGCAGTATTTT
V gene: TRBV20-1; clone size: many; J gene: TRBJ1-2; D gene: .; CDR3 protein: CSASLPILNYGYTF; CDR3 DNA: TGCAGTGCTAGTTTACCCATCCTAAACTATGGCTACACCTTC
V gene: TRBV28; clone size: few; J gene: TRBJ2-4; D gene: .; CDR3 protein: CASRDWDTNIQYF; CDR3 DNA: TGTGCCAGCAGGGACTGGGACACAAACATTCAGTACTTC
V gene: TRBV11-2; clone size: .; J gene: TRBJ1-6; D gene: TRBD1; CDR3 protein: CASSPGNGQGRSPLHF; CDR3 DNA: TGTGCCAGCAGCCCGGGAAATGGACAGGGGAGGTCACCCCTCCACTTT
V gene: TRBV12-3/TRBV12-4; clone size: .; J gene: TRBJ1-2; D gene: .; CDR3 protein: CASSFASRNYGYTF; CDR3 DNA: TGTGCCAGCAGTTTCGCTTCCAGGAACTATGGCTACACCTTC
V gene: TRBV5-1; clone size: .; J gene: TRBJ2-3; D gene: TRBD2; CDR3 protein: CASSFSGLAPDTQYF; CDR3 DNA: TGCGCCAGCAGCTTCTCGGGACTAGCTCCAGATACGCAGTATTTT
V gene: TRBV20-1; clone size: few; J gene: TRBJ2-3; D gene: TRBD2; CDR3 protein: CSARASGITDTQYF; CDR3 DNA: TGCAGTGCTAGAGCTAGCGGGATAACAGATACGCAGTATTTT
V gene: TRBV10-3; clone size: many; J gene: TRBJ2-3; D gene: TRBD2; CDR3 protein: CATGLGVDTQYF; CDR3 DNA: TGTGCCACCGGACTAGGTGTCGATACGCAGTATTTT
V gene: TRBV21-1; clone size: many; J gene: TRBJ2-1; D gene: .; CDR3 protein: CASSKTSGRSYNEQFF; CDR3 DNA: TGTGCCAGCAGCAAAACTAGCGGGAGGTCGTACAATGAGCAGTTCTTC
V gene: TRBV5-1; clone size: .; J gene: TRBJ1-2; D gene: TRBD1; CDR3 protein: CASSPGQGGRGYTF; CDR3 DNA: TGCGCCAGCAGCCCGGGACAGGGGGGACGAGGCTACACCTTC
V gene: TRBV28; clone size: few; J gene: TRBJ1-6; D gene: .; CDR3 protein: CASSLRGDPYSPLHF; CDR3 DNA: TGTGCCAGCAGTTTAAGGGGGGACCCCTATTCACCCCTCCACTTT
V gene: TRBV20-1; clone size: many; J gene: TRBJ1-1; D gene: .; CDR3 protein: CSARSQVANTEAFF; CDR3 DNA: TGCAGTGCTAGGAGTCAGGTCGCGAACACTGAAGCTTTCTTT
V gene: TRBV19; clone size: .; J gene: TRBJ2-2; D gene: .; CDR3 protein: CASSNTVVTGELFF; CDR3 DNA: TGTGCCAGTAGTAATACGGTGGTCACCGGGGAGCTGTTTTTT
V gene: TRBV5-1; clone size: .; J gene: TRBJ2-1; D gene: .; CDR3 protein: CASSLPDTALNEQFF; CDR3 DNA: TGCGCCAGCAGCCTCCCGGACACCGCTCTGAATGAGCAGTTCTTC
V gene: TRBV5-8; clone size: many; J gene: TRBJ1-1; D gene: .; CDR3 protein: CASSVGPFEAFF; CDR3 DNA: TGTGCCAGCAGCGTAGGACCGTTTGAAGCTTTCTTT
V gene: TRBV20-1; clone size: few; J gene: TRBJ1-1; D gene: .; CDR3 protein: CSALGASANTEAFF; CDR3 DNA: TGCAGTGCCCTGGGGGCGTCGGCTAACACTGAAGCTTTCTTT
V gene: TRBV19; clone size: .; J gene: TRBJ2-7; D gene: .; CDR3 protein: CASSITRVHEQYF; CDR3 DNA: TGTGCCAGTAGTATCACTAGAGTCCACGAGCAGTACTTC
V gene: TRBV7-2; clone size: few; J gene: TRBJ2-1; D gene: TRBD2; CDR3 protein: CASVWTSGRYNEQFF; CDR3 DNA: TGTGCCAGTGTGTGGACTAGCGGCCGCTACAATGAGCAGTTCTTC
V gene: TRBV11-2; clone size: few; J gene: TRBJ1-4; D gene: .; CDR3 protein: CASSPHPPGSTNEKLFF; CDR3 DNA: TGTGCCAGCAGTCCGCACCCGCCAGGGTCCACTAATGAAAAACTGTTTTTT
V gene: TRBV7-2; clone size: many; J gene: TRBJ1-1; D gene: .; CDR3 protein: CASSPDLTEAFF; CDR3 DNA: TGTGCCAGCAGCCCTGACCTCACTGAAGCTTTCTTT
V gene: TRBV11-2; clone size: .; J gene: TRBJ2-4; D gene: TRBD1; CDR3 protein: CASSLGQGDKNIQYF; CDR3 DNA: TGTGCCAGCAGCTTAGGACAGGGCGACAAAAACATTCAGTACTTC
V gene: TRBV7-3; clone size: many; J gene: TRBJ2-1; D gene: TRBD2; CDR3 protein: CASSTSGRANEQFF; CDR3 DNA: TGTGCCAGCAGCACTAGCGGGAGGGCCAATGAGCAGTTCTTC
V gene: TRBV20-1; clone size: .; J gene: TRBJ2-3; D gene: TRBD1; CDR3 protein: CSARGWDRVEPQYF; CDR3 DNA: TGCAGTGCTAGAGGATGGGACAGGGTAGAGCCCCAGTATTTT
V gene: TRBV29-1; clone size: few; J gene: TRBJ2-1; D gene: .; CDR3 protein: CSAGRDLSYNEQFF; CDR3 DNA: TGCAGCGCTGGCAGGGATCTCTCCTACAATGAGCAGTTCTTC
V gene: TRBV27; clone size: once; J gene: TRBJ2-4; D gene: .; CDR3 protein: CASSPPAKNIQYF; CDR3 DNA: TGTGCCAGCAGCCCGCCGGCCAAAAACATTCAGTACTTC
V gene: TRBV6-1; clone size: .; J gene: TRBJ2-3; D gene: .; CDR3 protein: CASRRTDLTDTQYF; CDR3 DNA: TGTGCCAGCAGACGGACAGACCTCACAGATACGCAGTATTTT
V gene: TRBV20-1; clone size: many; J gene: TRBJ2-2; D gene: .; CDR3 protein: CSARDLGHFTGELFF; CDR3 DNA: TGCAGTGCTAGAGACCTAGGACACTTCACCGGGGAGCTGTTTTTT
V gene: TRBV5-6; clone size: many; J gene: TRBJ2-1; D gene: TRBD2; CDR3 protein: CASKYTGLTSDPYNEQFF; CDR3 DNA: TGTGCCAGCAAATACACCGGCCTCACTAGCGACCCATACAATGAGCAGTTCTTC
V gene: TRBV3-1; clone size: .; J gene: TRBJ1-2; D gene: .; CDR3 protein: CASSQEGPGSDGYTF; CDR3 DNA: TGTGCCAGCAGCCAAGAGGGGCCTGGATCGGACGGCTACACCTTC
V gene: TRBV9; clone size: .; J gene: TRBJ1-2; D gene: .; CDR3 protein: CASSVAEAYYGYTF; CDR3 DNA: TGTGCCAGCAGCGTGGCAGAGGCCTACTATGGCTACACCTTC
V gene: TRBV9; clone size: many; J gene: TRBJ2-1; D gene: .; CDR3 protein: CASSVVGGSALSYNEQFF; CDR3 DNA: TGTGCCAGCAGCGTAGTTGGGGGAAGCGCCCTATCCTACAATGAGCAGTTCTTC
V gene: TRBV5-5; clone size: .; J gene: TRBJ2-1; D gene: TRBD2; CDR3 protein: CASSFSSGRANEQFF; CDR3 DNA: TGTGCCAGCAGCTTTAGTAGCGGGAGGGCCAATGAGCAGTTCTTC
V gene: TRBV12-3/TRBV12-4; clone size: many; J gene: TRBJ1-5; D gene: .; CDR3 protein: CASSPFNFGYQPQHF; CDR3 DNA: TGTGCCAGCAGTCCCTTTAACTTTGGGTATCAGCCCCAGCATTTT
V gene: TRBV7-2; clone size: .; J gene: TRBJ2-5; D gene: .; CDR3 protein: CASSPLIGRETQYF; CDR3 DNA: TGTGCCAGCAGCCCCTTAATAGGGCGAGAGACCCAGTACTTC
V gene: TRBV10-3; clone size: few; J gene: TRBJ1-2; D gene: .; CDR3 protein: CAITAGTSYGYTF; CDR3 DNA: TGTGCCATCACGGCGGGTACAAGCTATGGCTACACCTTC
V gene: TRBV27; clone size: many; J gene: TRBJ1-2; D gene: .; CDR3 protein: CASSLSSAYYGYTF; CDR3 DNA: TGTGCCAGCAGTTTATCCTCCGCATACTATGGCTACACCTTC
V gene: TRBV29-1; clone size: .; J gene: TRBJ1-1; D gene: TRBD1; CDR3 protein: CSARGQGFLSTEAFF; CDR3 DNA: TGCAGCGCTAGAGGACAGGGGTTTCTTTCCACTGAAGCTTTCTTT
V gene: TRBV10-3; clone size: many; J gene: TRBJ2-6; D gene: .; CDR3 protein: CAISEGSPGANVLTF; CDR3 DNA: TGTGCCATCAGTGAGGGTTCCCCCGGGGCCAACGTCCTGACTTTC
V gene: TRBV20-1; clone size: .; J gene: TRBJ2-2; D gene: .; CDR3 protein: CSASGGPGELFF; CDR3 DNA: TGCAGTGCTAGCGGGGGCCCGGGGGAGCTGTTTTTT
V gene: TRBV7-8; clone size: .; J gene: TRBJ1-6; D gene: .; CDR3 protein: CASSLVPGRYNSPLHF; CDR3 DNA: TGTGCCAGCAGCTTAGTCCCCGGACGATACAATTCACCCCTCCACTTT
V gene: TRBV12-3/TRBV12-4; clone size: .; J gene: TRBJ1-2; D gene: .; CDR3 protein: CASSLVRGNYGYTF; CDR3 DNA: TGTGCCAGCAGTTTAGTCCGGGGAAACTATGGCTACACCTTC
V gene: TRBV2; clone size: .; J gene: TRBJ2-1; D gene: .; CDR3 protein: CASSPSTPMAYNEQFF; CDR3 DNA: TGTGCCAGCAGCCCCTCGACACCCATGGCGTACAATGAGCAGTTCTTC
V gene: TRBV12-3/TRBV12-4; clone size: many; J gene: TRBJ2-7; D gene: .; CDR3 protein: CASSFGGTAYEQYF; CDR3 DNA: TGTGCCAGCAGTTTCGGCGGGACAGCCTACGAGCAGTACTTC
V gene: TRBV20-1; clone size: many; J gene: TRBJ2-3; D gene: TRBD1; CDR3 protein: CSAVTGISTDTQYF; CDR3 DNA: TGCAGTGCCGTGACAGGGATTAGCACAGATACGCAGTATTTT
V gene: TRBV12-3/TRBV12-4; clone size: many; J gene: TRBJ1-5; D gene: TRBD1; CDR3 protein: CASSPDRVGNQPQHF; CDR3 DNA: TGTGCCAGCAGCCCCGACAGGGTTGGCAATCAGCCCCAGCATTTT
V gene: TRBV4-3; clone size: few; J gene: TRBJ1-1; D gene: .; CDR3 protein: CASSQDRAYNTEAFF; CDR3 DNA: TGCGCCAGCAGCCAAGATAGGGCCTACAACACTGAAGCTTTCTTT
V gene: TRBV5-1; clone size: .; J gene: TRBJ2-1; D gene: .; CDR3 protein: CASSLDGGSYNEQFF; CDR3 DNA: TGCGCCAGCAGCTTGGACGGAGGGAGCTACAATGAGCAGTTCTTC
V gene: TRBV18; clone size: .; J gene: TRBJ2-7; D gene: .; CDR3 protein: CASKNGQGTEQYF; CDR3 DNA: TGTGCCAGCAAAAATGGGCAGGGGACCGAGCAGTACTTC
V gene: TRBV20-1; clone size: many; J gene: TRBJ2-5; D gene: TRBD2; CDR3 protein: CSFGLAGRLETQYF; CDR3 DNA: TGCAGTTTCGGACTAGCGGGAAGGTTAGAGACCCAGTACTTC
V gene: TRBV7-2; clone size: few; J gene: TRBJ2-1; D gene: TRBD2; CDR3 protein: CASSVTSGGNNNEQFF; CDR3 DNA: TGTGCCAGCAGCGTGACTAGCGGGGGTAATAACAATGAGCAGTTCTTC
V gene: TRBV4-1; clone size: many; J gene: TRBJ2-5; D gene: .; CDR3 protein: CASSPHASETQYF; CDR3 DNA: TGCGCCAGCAGCCCCCACGCCTCGGAGACCCAGTACTTC
V gene: TRBV5-4; clone size: many; J gene: TRBJ2-1; D gene: .; CDR3 protein: CASTEGAYNEQFF; CDR3 DNA: TGTGCCAGCACGGAGGGAGCCTACAATGAGCAGTTCTTC
V gene: TRBV29-1; clone size: .; J gene: TRBJ2-3; D gene: .; CDR3 protein: CSVAPSTDTQYF; CDR3 DNA: TGCAGCGTTGCGCCCAGCACAGATACGCAGTATTTT
V gene: TRBV7-9; clone size: .; J gene: TRBJ1-4; D gene: .; CDR3 protein: CASAVREKLFF; CDR3 DNA: TGTGCCAGCGCGGTCCGGGAAAAACTGTTTTTT
V gene: TRBV28; clone size: .; J gene: TRBJ2-1; D gene: .; CDR3 protein: CASSLVGLENEQFF; CDR3 DNA: TGTGCCAGCAGCCTCGTAGGACTTGAGAATGAGCAGTTCTTC